The text below deals with one T cell receptor beta chain. Its antigen remains unknown. Time point: newly diagnosed GD, antithyroid drugs for less than 3 months. Researchers made the TCR library from RNA that was extracted from PBMCs. These data originate in a study of regulatory T cells in long-lasting Graves disease. Findings and limits, study-wide: Persistent cases of Graves' showed reduced TCR diversity relative to newly diagnosed patients.

The CDR3 covers 15 residues. Germline V lookup: CDR1 LGHNA, CDR2 YNFKEQ. Trimming at V came to 0 bases and at J to 9 bases, leaving 7 bases not matched to a gene. Assembly of TCR beta libraries relied on iRepertoire HTBI primers together with Arm-PCR of CDR3 regions. TCRdb re-derived calls from the multiplex PCR reads in MiXCR, one entry per CDR3 protein. The table lists approximately 400,000 distinct CDR3 sequences, 12% of them singletons, with approximately 17% in the top ten. The data also belong to a second study, concerning T cells in Graves' hyperthyroidism and ophthalmopathy.

The sample was peripheral blood mononuclear cells (PBMCs), taken at new diagnosis, from a patient treated with antithyroid drugs. The clonotype originates from a woman aged 18-29 years with Graves disease. The chain is built from TRBV4-2 and TRBJ2-1; 8 nucleotides agree with TRBD1. CDR3 amino acids: CASSQDRTGIGEQFF. CDR3 coding DNA: TGTGCCAGCAGCCAAGACCGGACAGGGATCGGTGAGCAGTTCTTC.